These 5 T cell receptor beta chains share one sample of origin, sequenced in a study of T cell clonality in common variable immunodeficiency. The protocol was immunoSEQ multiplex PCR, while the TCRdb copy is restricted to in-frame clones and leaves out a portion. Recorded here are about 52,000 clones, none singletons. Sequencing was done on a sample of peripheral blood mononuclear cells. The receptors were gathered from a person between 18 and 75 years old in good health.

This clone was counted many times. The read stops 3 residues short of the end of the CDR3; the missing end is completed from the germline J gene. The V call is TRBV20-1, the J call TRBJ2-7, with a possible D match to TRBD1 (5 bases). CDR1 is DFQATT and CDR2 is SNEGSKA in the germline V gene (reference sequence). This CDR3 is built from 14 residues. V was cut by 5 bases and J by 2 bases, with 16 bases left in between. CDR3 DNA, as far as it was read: TGCAGTGCTGTCCTCCAAGCCAGGGCCTACGAG. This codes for CSAVLQARAYE. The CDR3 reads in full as CSAVLQARAYEQYF.

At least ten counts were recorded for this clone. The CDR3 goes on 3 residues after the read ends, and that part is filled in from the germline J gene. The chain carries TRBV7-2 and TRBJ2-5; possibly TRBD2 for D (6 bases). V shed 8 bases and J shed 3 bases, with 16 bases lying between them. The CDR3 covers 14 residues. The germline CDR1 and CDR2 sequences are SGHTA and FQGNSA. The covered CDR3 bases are TGTGCCAGCGGGGGGTTGGGCGGAAAAGAGACC. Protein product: CASGGLGGKET. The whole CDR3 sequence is CASGGLGGKETQYF.

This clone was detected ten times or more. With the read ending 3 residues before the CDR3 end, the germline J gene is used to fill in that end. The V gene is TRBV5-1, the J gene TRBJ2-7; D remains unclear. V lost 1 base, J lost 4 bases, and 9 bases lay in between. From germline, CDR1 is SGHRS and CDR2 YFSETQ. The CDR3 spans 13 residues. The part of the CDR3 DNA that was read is TGCGCCAGCAGCTTGAGTAGAAGATACGAG. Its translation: CASSLSRRYE. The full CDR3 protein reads CASSLSRRYEQYF.

The CDR3 is CASIRDSARGEQYF. Partial CDR3 DNA: TGTGCCAGCATCCGGGACTCCGCGCGGGGCGAG. V usage is TRBV2 and J usage is TRBJ2-7, with D perhaps matching TRBD2 (6 bases). From the germline J gene comes the end of the CDR3, since the read stops 3 residues before it. Per germline, CDR1 SNHLY and CDR2 FYNNEI. With 7 bases removed from V and 6 bases from J, the gap between germline ends came to 19 bases. This CDR3 comprises 14 residues.

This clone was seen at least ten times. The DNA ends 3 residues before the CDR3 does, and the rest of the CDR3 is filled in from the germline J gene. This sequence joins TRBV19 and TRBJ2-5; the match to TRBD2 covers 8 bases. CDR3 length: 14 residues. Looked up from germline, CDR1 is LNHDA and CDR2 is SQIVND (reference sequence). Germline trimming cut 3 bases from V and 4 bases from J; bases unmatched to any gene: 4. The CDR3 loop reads CASSMLAGGETQYF. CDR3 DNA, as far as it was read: TGTGCCAGTAGTATGCTGGCGGGAGGAGAGACC. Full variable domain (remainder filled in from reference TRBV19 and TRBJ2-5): DGGITQSPKYLFRKEGQNVTLSCEQNLNHDAMYWYRQDPGQGLRLIYYSQIVNDFQKGDIAEGYSVSREKKESFPLTVTSAQKNPTAFYLCASSMLAGGETQYFGPGTRLLVL.